Listed here are 15 T cell receptor beta chains from one sample, sequenced in a study of PD-1 blockade in classical Hodgkin lymphoma. Relapse after autologous stem cell transplantation occurred in every patient, and brentuximab vedotin exposure varied. This table comes from immunoSEQ multiplex PCR, and its TCRdb copy is limited to in-frame clones, with some not included. The table has some 41,000 clones, around 88% seen once. Sequencing used peripheral blood mononuclear cells (PBMCs), obtained before the second cycle of nivolumab. The receptors derive from a human donor with classical Hodgkin lymphoma.

The gene calls are TRBV28 and TRBJ1-1; the match to TRBD1 covers 10 bases. CDR3 size: 16 residues. V shed 5 bases, J shed 0 bases, and the junction held 6 bases outside the gene matches. CDR1 is MDHEN and CDR2 is SYDVKM in the germline V gene. DNA of the CDR3: TGTGCCAGCAGTAAGGGACAGGGGATAGTGAACACTGAAGCTTTCTTT. Translated, it gives CASSKGQGIVNTEAFF. Variable domain in full (rest from reference TRBV28 and TRBJ1-1): DVKVTQSSRYLVKRTGEKVFLECVQDMDHENMFWYRQDPGLGLRLIYFSYDVKMKEKGDIPEGYSVSREKKERFSLILESASTNQTSMYLCASSKGQGIVNTEAFFGQGTRLTVV.

The V gene is TRBV10-3, the J gene TRBJ2-1; 9 bases agree with TRBD1. Germline V CDR1 and CDR2: ENHRY, SYGVKD. V shed 6 bases, J shed 4 bases, and the junction held 4 bases outside the gene matches. The CDR3 covers 14 residues. This CDR3 reads CAISRQGDYNEQFF. The CDR3 DNA reads as TGTGCCATCAGCAGACAGGGGGATTACAATGAGCAGTTCTTC.

The J gene is TRBJ2-7, the V gene TRBV30; 8 bases map to TRBD2. CDR3 size: 15 residues. The germline V gene has CDR1 GTSNPN and CDR2 SVGIG (reference sequence). With V trimmed by 0 bases and J by 0 bases, 4 bases remained unmatched. DNA of the CDR3: TGTGCCTGGAGTGTTTCCCTAGCGGGCTCCTACGAGCAGTACTTC. Its translation is CAWSVSLAGSYEQYF. Full variable domain (outside the CDR3, taken from reference TRBV30 and TRBJ2-7): SQTIHQWPATLVQPVGSPLSLECTVEGTSNPNLYWYRQAAGRGLQLLFYSVGIGQISSEVPQNLSASRPQDRQFILSSKKLLLSDSGFYLCAWSVSLAGSYEQYFGPGTRLTVT.

The chain carries TRBV5-1 and TRBJ2-3, with 16 bases identical to TRBD2. Germline CDR1 SGHRS, CDR2 YFSETQ. The CDR3 is 16 residues long. The V segment lost 4 bases and the J segment 5 bases; nucleotides outside the gene matches: 4. For the CDR3, the DNA is TGCGCCAGCAGCCCAGGGACTAGCGGGAGGGAAGATACGCAGTATTTT. It translates to CASSPGTSGREDTQYF.

This clone has only one observation. V and J are TRBV7-9 and TRBJ2-7; weak D call: TRBD2 (5 bases). Germline-derived CDR1 and CDR2 are SEHNR and FQNEAQ (reference sequence). The V end lost 3 bases, the J end lost 5 bases, and 8 bases lay between the germline ends. CDR3 length: 12 amino acids. The CDR3 protein is CASSLAGDEQYF. The CDR3 DNA is TGTGCCAGCAGCTTGGCCGGGGACGAGCAGTACTTC.

This clone is a singleton in its sample. This rearrangement joins TRBV6-5 to TRBJ1-2; D remains ambiguous. Germline V gives CDR1 MNHEY, CDR2 SVGAGI. This CDR3 contains 13 residues. The V gene lost 3 bases and the J gene lost 0 bases, with 5 bases spanning the gap. The CDR3 loop is CASSYRPNYGYTF. CDR3 nucleotide sequence: TGTGCCAGCAGTTATCGGCCTAACTATGGCTACACCTTC.

The chain recombines TRBV6-6 with TRBJ2-7, with D possibly matching TRBD1 (6 bases). The germline V gene has CDR1 MNHNY and CDR2 SVGAGI (reference sequence). The V end lost 4 bases, the J end lost 2 bases, and 9 bases lay between the germline ends. The CDR3 totals 13 residues. The CDR3 loop is CASSSGQTYEQYF. For the CDR3, the DNA is TGTGCCAGCAGTTCTGGACAGACCTACGAGCAGTACTTC.

V is TRBV18 and J is TRBJ2-7; D perhaps matches TRBD2 (5 bases). Germline-derived CDR1 and CDR2 are KGHSH and LQKENI. V lost 3 bases and J lost 2, with 5 bases in between. The CDR3 sequence is 12 residues long. CDR3 in DNA: TGTGCCAGCTCACCCGGGACCTACGAGCAGTACTTC. Translating gives CASSPGTYEQYF.

The V and J genes are TRBV6-5 and TRBJ2-1; no definite D call. Germline assignment: CDR1 MNHEY and CDR2 SVGAGI. The CDR3 length is 13 residues. Trimming pared 4 bases from V and 7 bases from J, leaving 11 bases between. The CDR3 protein is CASSFEGRNEQFF. The CDR3 DNA is TGTGCCAGCAGTTTTGAAGGGCGGAATGAGCAGTTCTTC.

The gene calls are TRBV4-2 and TRBJ2-7; D is uncertain. The CDR3 extends over 15 amino acids. CDR1 is LGHNA, CDR2 YNFKEQ, per germline. Trimming left V 0 bases short and J 9 bases short, with 18 bases between. The CDR3 loop is CASSQEFTATGGQYF. As DNA, the CDR3 is TGTGCCAGCAGCCAAGAGTTCACAGCAACTGGTGGGCAGTACTTC.

The chain has TRBV27 and TRBJ1-3; no reliable D call. Per the germline V gene, CDR1 is MNHEY and CDR2 is SMNVEV (reference sequence). Trimming pared 3 bases from V and 0 bases from J, leaving 6 bases between. The CDR3 has 14 residues. This CDR3 reads CASSLLSSGNTIYF. CDR3 nucleotides: TGTGCCAGCAGTTTGCTGAGCTCTGGAAACACCATATATTTT.

The V and J genes are TRBV6-8 and TRBJ2-7; TRBD2 matches 11 bases. The CDR3 totals 19 residues. The ends lost 0 bases at V and 3 bases at J; junction bases unmatched: 13. Per the germline V gene, CDR1 is MNHGY and CDR2 is SAAAGT. CDR3 coding DNA: TGTGCCAGCAGTTACTCCTCCGGGACTAGCGGTACTTTCGGCTACGAGCAGTACTTC. It is translated as CASSYSSGTSGTFGYEQYF.

The chain recombines TRBV5-4 with TRBJ1-1; 10 nucleotides align to TRBD1. After removal of 5 bases from V and 0 bases from J, the junction contained 10 bases not matched to a gene. The CDR3 consists of 17 residues. The germline V gene encodes CDR1 SGHNT and CDR2 YYREEE (reference sequence). CDR3 sequence reads: CASRSPGQGIMNTEAFF. CDR3 in DNA: TGTGCCAGCAGGAGTCCGGGACAGGGGATCATGAACACTGAAGCTTTCTTT.

The chain links TRBV5-5 to TRBJ2-1, with 9 bases fitting TRBD1. The CDR3 has 13 amino acids. Germline assignment: CDR1 SGHKS and CDR2 YYEKEE (reference sequence). Unmatched junction bases numbered 3, after V lost 3 bases and J lost 8 bases. CDR3 sequence reads: CASSWGQGYEQFF. The DNA of the CDR3 is TGTGCCAGCAGCTGGGGACAGGGCTATGAGCAGTTCTTC.

The rearrangement links TRBV2 to TRBJ2-1; the match to TRBD1 covers 9 bases. The CDR3 runs to 14 residues. The V gene's germline CDR1 is SNHLY and CDR2 FYNNEI. The ends lost 7 bases at V and 7 bases at J; junction bases unmatched: 8. The CDR3 DNA reads TGTGCCAGCAAACCCCGACAGGGGGAGAATGAGCAGTTCTTC. Its translation is CASKPRQGENEQFF.